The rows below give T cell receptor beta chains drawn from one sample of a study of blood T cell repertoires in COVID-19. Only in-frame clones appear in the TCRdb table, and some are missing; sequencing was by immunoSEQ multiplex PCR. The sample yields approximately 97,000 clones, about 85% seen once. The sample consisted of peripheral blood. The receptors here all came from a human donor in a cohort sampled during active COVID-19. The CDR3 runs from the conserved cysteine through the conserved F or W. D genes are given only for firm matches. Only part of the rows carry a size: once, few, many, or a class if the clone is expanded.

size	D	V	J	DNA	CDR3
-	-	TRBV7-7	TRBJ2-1	TGTGCTAGCAGCTTAGCGCCTCGAGAGGACAATGAGCAGTTCTTC	CASSLAPREDNEQFF
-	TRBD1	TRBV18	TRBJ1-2	TGTGCCAGCTCAAGGACAGGGGGCTATGGCTACACCTTC	CASSRTGGYGYTF
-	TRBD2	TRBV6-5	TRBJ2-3	TGTGCCAGCAGTTACTCGGGGGGGGTCCCCAAGGATACGCAGTATTTT	CASSYSGGVPKDTQYF
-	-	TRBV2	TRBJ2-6	TGTGCCAGCGCCCTAGGACTCTCTGGGGCCAACGTCCTGACTTTC	CASALGLSGANVLTF
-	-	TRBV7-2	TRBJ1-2	TGTGCCAGCAGCTTAGAGGGGAATCCGAACTATGGCTACACCTTC	CASSLEGNPNYGYTF
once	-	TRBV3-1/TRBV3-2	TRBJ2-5	TGTGCCAGCAGCCAAGGATGGAGCCCCAGCGAGACCCAGTACTTC	CASSQGWSPSETQYF
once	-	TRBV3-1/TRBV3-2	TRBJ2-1	TGTGCCAGCAGCCGACCACTAGTACTGTTTCGGTCCGATGAGCAGTTCTTC	CASSRPLVLFRSDEQFF
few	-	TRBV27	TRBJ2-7	TGTGCCAGCAGTGCAAGTCCAGGGCGCGAGCAGTACTTC	CASSASPGREQYF
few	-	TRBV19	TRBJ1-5	TGTGCCAGTAGTATCTCAGGTGACGTGGGCAATCAGCCCCAGCATTTT	CASSISGDVGNQPQHF
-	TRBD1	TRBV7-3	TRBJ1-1	TGTGCCAGCAGCGCACAGGGGGTTGGGATCACTGAAGCTTTCTTT	CASSAQGVGITEAFF
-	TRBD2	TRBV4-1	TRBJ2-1	TGCGCCAGCAGCCAAGGGCTAGCGGCTTCCCTCAATGAGCAGTTCTTC	CASSQGLAASLNEQFF
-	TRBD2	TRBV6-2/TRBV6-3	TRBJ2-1	TGTGCCAGCAGCCCCTGGGGCAGCGGGAGCTCCTACAATGAGCAGTTCTTC	CASSPWGSGSSYNEQFF
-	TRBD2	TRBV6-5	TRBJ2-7	TGTGCCAGCAGTTCCCCTAGCGGGGCCTCCTACGAGCAGTACTTC	CASSSPSGASYEQYF
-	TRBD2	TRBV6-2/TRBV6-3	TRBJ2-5	TGTGCCAGCAGTTACTCCCGCACTAGCGTCAAAGAGACCCAGTACTTC	CASSYSRTSVKETQYF
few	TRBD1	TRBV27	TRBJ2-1	TGTGCCACCAGTTCTCACCCGACAGGGGTGGTCAATGAGCAGTTCTTC	CATSSHPTGVVNEQFF
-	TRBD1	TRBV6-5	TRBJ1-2	TGTGCCAGCAGTAGGACAGGGGCATCTCTTGACTACACCTTC	CASSRTGASLDYTF
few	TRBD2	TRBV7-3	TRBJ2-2	TGTGCCAGCAGCTTAGGGCTAGCGGGCACCGGGGAGCTGTTTTTT	CASSLGLAGTGELFF
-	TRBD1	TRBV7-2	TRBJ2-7	TGTGCCAGCAGCTCACAGGGGAACGAGCAGTACTTC	CASSSQGNEQYF
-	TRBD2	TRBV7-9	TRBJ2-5	TGTGCCAGCAGCGATAGGGGCGGGGGAGAGACCCAGTACTTC	CASSDRGGGETQYF
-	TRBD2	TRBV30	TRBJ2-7	TGTGCCTGGAGGCGACTAGCGGGAGTCCCCTCCGAGCAGTACTTC	CAWRRLAGVPSEQYF
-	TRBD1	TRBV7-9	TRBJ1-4	TGTGCCAGCAGCTCGGACAGGTCCGCGGAAAAACTGTTTTTT	CASSSDRSAEKLFF
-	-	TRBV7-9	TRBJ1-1	TGTGCCAGCAGCCTTCCGGGACACTTAAGGAACACTGAAGCTTTCTTT	CASSLPGHLRNTEAFF
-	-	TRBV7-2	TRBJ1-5	TGTGCCAGCAGCTTAGGACGGGGAGGCGGTCAGCCCCAGCATTTT	CASSLGRGGGQPQHF
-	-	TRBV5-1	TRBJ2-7	TGCGCCAGCCTAGGGAGCCGAAAGAGGCACGAGCAGTACTTC	CASLGSRKRHEQYF
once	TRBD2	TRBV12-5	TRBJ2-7	TGTGCTAGTGGTTTGAGCCCGGGACTAGGCCCCTACGAGCAGTACTTC	CASGLSPGLGPYEQYF
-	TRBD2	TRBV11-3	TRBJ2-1	TGTGCCAGCAGCTATCTAGCGGGGGCTTTCAATGAGCAGTTCTTC	CASSYLAGAFNEQFF
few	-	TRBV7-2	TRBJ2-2	TGTGCCAGCAGCTTAGTAGGGGGGGGACTATCCACCGGGGAGCTGTTTTTT	CASSLVGGGLSTGELFF
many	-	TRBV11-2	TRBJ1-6	TGTGCCAGCAGCCCTCTTTCGGATTCACCCCTCCACTTT	CASSPLSDSPLHF
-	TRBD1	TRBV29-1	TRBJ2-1	TGCAGCGTTGGTCCGACAGGGAACAATGAGCAGTTCTTC	CSVGPTGNNEQFF
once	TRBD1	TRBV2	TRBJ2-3	TGTGCCAGCAAACCGGGACAGAGCACAGATACGCAGTATTTT	CASKPGQSTDTQYF
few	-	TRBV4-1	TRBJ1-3	TGCGCCAGCAGCCAAGTGGCAACGATCTCTGGAAACACCATATATTTT	CASSQVATISGNTIYF
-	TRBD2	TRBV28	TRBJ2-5	TGTGCCAGCAGTTTTAGGGGAGGGCAAGAGACCCAGTACTTC	CASSFRGGQETQYF
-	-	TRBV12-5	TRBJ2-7	TGTGCTAGTGGTTTCAACCGGGGCGAGCAGTACTTC	CASGFNRGEQYF
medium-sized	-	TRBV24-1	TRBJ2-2	TGTGCCACCAGTGATTTGCGGCCGGGCACCGGGGAGCTGTTTTTT	CATSDLRPGTGELFF
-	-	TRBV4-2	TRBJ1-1	TGTGCCAGCAGCCCCCAAGGGCGGGACACTGAAGCTTTCTTT	CASSPQGRDTEAFF
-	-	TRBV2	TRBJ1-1	TGTGCCACCGCCAAGGAGCTTGGTTACACTGAAGCTTTCTTT	CATAKELGYTEAFF
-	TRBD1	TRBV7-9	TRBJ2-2	TGTGCCAGCAGCCCTGGGTACAAGGGGGCTAGAGTTACCGGGGAGCTGTTTTTT	CASSPGYKGARVTGELFF